This T cell receptor beta chain was sequenced during a study of CD8 T cells in Susac syndrome. V was shortened by 5 bases and J by 0 bases, with 13 bases between the two germline ends. From germline, CDR1 is SGHTA and CDR2 FQGNSA. This CDR3 is built from 15 residues. This clonotype showed up just a few times. After extraction with the RNeasy kit, roughly 0.5 to 1 ug of the RNA was reverse transcribed using random hexamers. One entry per CDR3 protein results from TCRdb running MiXCR on the immunoSEQ multiplex PCR reads. The table shows approximately 110,000 distinct CDR3 sequences, with approximately 96% occurring only once.

The receptor's source is a human donor in good health. The rearrangement uses TRBV7-2 and TRBJ2-5; no definite D call. The source material was CD4+ T cells from PBMCs. For the CDR3, the DNA is TGTGCCAGCAGCCCAGACGCATGGTACCAAGAGACCCAGTACTTC. Translated: CASSPDAWYQETQYF.